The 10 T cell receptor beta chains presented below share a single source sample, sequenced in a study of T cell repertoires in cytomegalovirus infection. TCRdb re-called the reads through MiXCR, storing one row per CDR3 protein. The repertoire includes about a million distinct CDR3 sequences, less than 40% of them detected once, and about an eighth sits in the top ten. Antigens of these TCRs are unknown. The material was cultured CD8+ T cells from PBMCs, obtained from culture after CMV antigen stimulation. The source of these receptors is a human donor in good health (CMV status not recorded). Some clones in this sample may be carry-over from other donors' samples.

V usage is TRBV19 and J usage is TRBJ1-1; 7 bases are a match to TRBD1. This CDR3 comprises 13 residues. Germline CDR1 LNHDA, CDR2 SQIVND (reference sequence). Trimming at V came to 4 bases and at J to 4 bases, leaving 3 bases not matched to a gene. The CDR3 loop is CASSKDRVTEAFF. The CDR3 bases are TGTGCCAGTAGTAAAGACAGGGTCACTGAAGCTTTCTTT.

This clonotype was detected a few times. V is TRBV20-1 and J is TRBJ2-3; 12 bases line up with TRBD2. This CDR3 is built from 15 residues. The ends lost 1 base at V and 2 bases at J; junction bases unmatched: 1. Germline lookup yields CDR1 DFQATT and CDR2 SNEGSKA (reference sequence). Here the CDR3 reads CSARGLAGVTDTQYF. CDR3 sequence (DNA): TGCAGTGCTAGAGGACTAGCGGGGGTCACAGATACGCAGTATTTT.

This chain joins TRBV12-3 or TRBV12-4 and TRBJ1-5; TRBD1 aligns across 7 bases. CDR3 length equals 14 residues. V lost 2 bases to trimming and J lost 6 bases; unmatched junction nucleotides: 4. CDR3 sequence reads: CASSLRPGGQPQHF. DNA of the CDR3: TGTGCCAGCAGTTTACGGCCAGGGGGTCAGCCCCAGCATTTT.

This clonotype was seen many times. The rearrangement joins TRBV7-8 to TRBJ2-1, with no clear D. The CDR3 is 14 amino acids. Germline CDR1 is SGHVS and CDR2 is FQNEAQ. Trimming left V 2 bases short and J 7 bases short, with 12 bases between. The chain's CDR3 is CASSLKSRDNEQFF. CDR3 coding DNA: TGTGCCAGCAGCTTAAAATCCAGAGATAATGAGCAGTTCTTC.

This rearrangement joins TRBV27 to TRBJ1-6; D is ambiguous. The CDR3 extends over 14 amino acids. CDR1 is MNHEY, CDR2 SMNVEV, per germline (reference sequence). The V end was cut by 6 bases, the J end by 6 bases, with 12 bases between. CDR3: CASSSGAINSPLHF. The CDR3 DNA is TGTGCCAGCAGCTCCGGAGCGATTAATTCACCCCTCCACTTT.

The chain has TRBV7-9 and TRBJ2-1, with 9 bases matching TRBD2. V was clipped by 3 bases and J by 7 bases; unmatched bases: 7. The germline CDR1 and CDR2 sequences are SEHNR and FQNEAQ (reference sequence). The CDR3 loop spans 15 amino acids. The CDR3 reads CASSFSGGRVNEQFF. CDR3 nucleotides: TGTGCCAGCAGCTTTAGCGGGGGCCGAGTGAATGAGCAGTTCTTC.

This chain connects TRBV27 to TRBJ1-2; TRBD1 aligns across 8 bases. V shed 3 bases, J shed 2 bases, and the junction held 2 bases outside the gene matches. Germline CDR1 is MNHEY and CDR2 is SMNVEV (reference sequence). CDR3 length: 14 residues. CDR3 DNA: TGTGCCAGCAGTTTGTACAGGGGGAACTATGGCTACACCTTC. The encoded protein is CASSLYRGNYGYTF.

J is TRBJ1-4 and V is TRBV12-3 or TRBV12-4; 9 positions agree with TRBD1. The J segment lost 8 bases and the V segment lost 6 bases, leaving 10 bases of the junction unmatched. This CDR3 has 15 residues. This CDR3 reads CASSPPGQGREKLFF. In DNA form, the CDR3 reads TGTGCCAGCAGCCCCCCCGGACAGGGGAGGGAAAAACTGTTTTTT.

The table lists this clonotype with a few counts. The CDR3 reads CASSYPDRLVYGYTF. The CDR3 coding sequence is TGTGCCAGCAGCTACCCGGACAGACTCGTTTATGGCTACACCTTC. The chain combines TRBV12-3 or TRBV12-4 with TRBJ1-2; D is perhaps TRBD1 (6 bases). V was cut by 6 bases and J by 5 bases, with 19 bases left in between. The CDR3 loop spans 15 amino acids.

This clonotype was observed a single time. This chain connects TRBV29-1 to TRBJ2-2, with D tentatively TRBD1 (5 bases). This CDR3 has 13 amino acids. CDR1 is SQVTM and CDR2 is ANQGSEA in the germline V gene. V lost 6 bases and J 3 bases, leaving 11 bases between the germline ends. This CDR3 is CSVADRYTGELFF. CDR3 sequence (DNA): TGCAGCGTGGCAGACAGATACACCGGGGAGCTGTTTTTT.